The sequence of this T cell receptor beta chain was determined in a study of blood T cell repertoires in COVID-19. About the research overall: Acute-phase and convalescent COVID-19 samples originated in the United States, Italy and Spain. Sources were T cells, B-cell-depleted T cells, or PBMCs; the material itself was cDNA or gDNA.

Original handling: Reference gene primer amplification in the assay estimated nucleated cell counts. Profiled with immunoSEQ multiplex PCR; TCRdb holds only in-frame clones, not every one. V and J calls and clone size are given by that table; D and trimming were obtained from the DNA. This table holds approximately 410,000 clones, 70% to 90% found once. The sample consisted of peripheral blood. The sequence came from a woman in her twenties or thirties with active or convalescent COVID-19.

The DNA for the CDR3 is TGTGCCAGCAGCGGAACAGGGGGGTATGGCTACACCTTC. Amino acid sequence: CASSGTGGYGYTF. This chain connects TRBV6-5 to TRBJ1-2, with 8 nucleotides matching TRBD1. The CDR3 loop spans 13 amino acids. V shed 6 bases and J 5 bases; nucleotides not matched to a gene: 5. The germline V gene encodes CDR1 MNHEY and CDR2 SVGAGI.